This T cell receptor beta chain was captured in a study of post-analysis software for immune sequencing data (dated by TCRdb to 2013 to 2016). At the level of the whole study: Disease courses on record covered relapsing-remitting, secondary progressive and progressive-relapsing multiple sclerosis, though some patients had no subtype annotation. The multiple sclerosis patient repertoires were compared with ten to eleven previously published healthy control repertoires from donors aged about 6 to 28 years. A subset of samples was prepared in parallel using single-end sample barcoding, then pooled and co-amplified after Illumina adapter ligation.

The library relied on PCR. Reads for this sample came from an Illumina HiSeq 2500. To reduce PCR and sequencing biases, unique molecular identifiers were incorporated into the TCR beta cDNA libraries. Every 1 to 10 million input T cells yielded roughly 500,000 cDNA molecules, meaning each molecule approximated one T cell. The same protocol used for the earlier healthy control dataset was applied to prepare and sequence the patient libraries. Within a given batch, samples were prepared together, multiplexed and sequenced on the same HiSeq lane. Per the authors' processing: MIGEC handled the raw barcoded reads, throwing out single-read molecular identifier groups before consensus assembly and CDR3 extraction. VDJtools was used for post-analysis of the clonotype tables, and diversity was normalized by down-sampling every dataset to the size of the smallest sample. In repertoire overlap clustering, CDR3 amino acid sequences, but not nucleotide sequences, were matched to correct batch-related cross-sample contamination. TCRdb trimmed public reads at Q25 via fastp, called clones via MiXCR and kept in-frame beta chains. Rows are unified per CDR3 protein, each entry keeping the most common DNA and genes. What appears here as the V and J calls and clone size reflects TCRdb's work, not the paper's. Across this sample there are 450,000 to 700,000 distinct CDR3 sequences, with around 47% seen only once. Approximately 1.7% of the sample is held by the ten biggest clonotypes.

Results and caveats for the whole study, not just this receptor: Direct clustering with F measure revealed strong co-clustering of samples prepared in the same batch, which led to a batch-effect correction. Compared with controls, multiple sclerosis patients had significantly lower normalized Chao1 diversity, a finding suggesting substantial peripheral T-cell clonal expansion. Significantly higher frequencies in patients than in controls were found for about five TRBV segments, including TRBV5-6, TRBV5-1 and TRBV20-1. The multiple sclerosis patient group was slightly younger than the control group.

TCR beta repertoires were profiled from peripheral blood of 10 to 15 young patients with multiple sclerosis to demonstrate the VDJtools post-analysis software. The multiple sclerosis patients were children and adolescents ranging in age from roughly 6 to 15 years. The CDR3 holds 14 amino acids from the cysteine to the phenylalanine. Here the CDR3 DNA is all that survives: 42 bases in frame from base 1. V drops 4 bases and J drops 4 bases, leaving 13 bases in between. CDR1 and CDR2 (ENHRY, SYGVKD) derive from the germline V gene. Comment on this clonotype: The specificity of this receptor is unknown. The record has no base qualities; no much larger clone is one base away.

The sequence is built from TRBV10-3 and TRBJ1-2; the D region possibly corresponds to TRBD1 (5 bases align). The sequenced sample consisted of blood. The TCR comes from a girl between 5 and 17 years old with multiple sclerosis. The CDR3 protein is CAISVGGDPYGYTF. The DNA sequence follows: TGTGCCATCAGTGTAGGAGGGGACCCCTATGGCTACACCTTC.